The TCR beta chain described here comes from a study of radiation and T cells in renal cell carcinoma. Study overall: Nephrectomy followed 15 Gy stereotactic body radiation by 4 weeks. Overall study findings and caveats: Pretreatment tumor biopsies were lacking, so baseline clonotypes are unknown. In blood, top tumor clones expanded by 2 weeks, shrinking by 4.

Indicated time point: baseline pretreatment blood. Treatment: 15 Gy SBRT to primary tumor, nephrectomy 4 weeks later. Assay: immunoSEQ multiplex PCR; the TCRdb copy retains only in-frame clones and omits some. The sample yields about 140,000 clones, less than 90% seen once. Germline trimming cut 5 bases from V and 4 bases from J; bases unmatched to any gene: 7. This CDR3 is built from 14 residues. Germline V lookup: CDR1 SGHTA, CDR2 FQGNSA. On this clone itself: What it recognizes is unknown.

This TCR was sampled from a woman aged 45 to 65 with renal cell carcinoma. The V call is TRBV7-2, the J call TRBJ1-2; 7 positions agree with TRBD1. The specimen comprised blood, sampled from a patient whose treatment included radiotherapy and nephrectomy. The CDR3 loop reads CASSMETGPYGYTF. The CDR3 coding sequence is TGTGCCAGCAGCATGGAGACAGGGCCCTATGGCTACACCTTC.